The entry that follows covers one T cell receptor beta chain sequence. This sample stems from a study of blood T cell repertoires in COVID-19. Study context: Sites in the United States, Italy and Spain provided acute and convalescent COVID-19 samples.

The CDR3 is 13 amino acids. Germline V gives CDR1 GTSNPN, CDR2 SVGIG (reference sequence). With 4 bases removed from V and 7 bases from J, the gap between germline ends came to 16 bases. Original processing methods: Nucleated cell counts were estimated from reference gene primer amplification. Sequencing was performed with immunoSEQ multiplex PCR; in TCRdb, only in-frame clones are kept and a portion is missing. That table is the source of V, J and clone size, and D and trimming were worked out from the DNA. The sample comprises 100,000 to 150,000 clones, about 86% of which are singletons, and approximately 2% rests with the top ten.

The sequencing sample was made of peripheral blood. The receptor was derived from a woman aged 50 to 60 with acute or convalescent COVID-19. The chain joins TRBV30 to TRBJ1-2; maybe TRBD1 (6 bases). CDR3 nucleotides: TGTGCCTGGACCGAGCAGGGGCATAGTGGCTACACCTTC. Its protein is CAWTEQGHSGYTF.